The 6 T cell receptor beta chains below were found in one sample sequenced in a study of blood T cells in healthy people across ages. Alongside a J-beta primer mix, a sample-barcoded 5' primer served in a second PCR lasting about 7 to 11 cycles. In TCRdb, the 5' RACE reads were re-called with MiXCR into one record per CDR3 protein. The sample has more than 900,000 distinct CDR3 sequences; about 27% are singletons. These data were also reused for a study on T cells of mothers and their children.

Material: blood. The receptors originated from a woman aged 40 to 50 in good health.

This clonotype came up many times. This rearrangement joins TRBV18 to TRBJ2-7, with TRBD2 as a possible D gene (6 bases). The CDR3 spans 13 residues. Germline V gene sequence: CDR1 KGHSH, CDR2 LQKENI. Between the trimmed V and J ends, which lost 3 bases and 6 bases, there was a span of 12 bases. In DNA, the CDR3 is TGTGCCAGCTCACCGGGCGGGACTCTCGAGCAGTACTTC. Translated, it gives CASSPGGTLEQYF.

V gene TRBV7-3 combines with J gene TRBJ2-2, with 7 bases fitting TRBD1. The CDR3 has 15 residues. Losses at the gene ends were 5 bases for V and 5 bases for J; bases not matched to a gene: 8. The germline CDR1 and CDR2 sequences are SGHTA and FQGTGA. The CDR3 DNA follows: TGTGCCAGCAGCCCGACAGGGATAGAGACCGGGGAGCTGTTTTTT. Protein product: CASSPTGIETGELFF.

V usage is TRBV12-3 or TRBV12-4 and J usage is TRBJ2-5, with D hard to call. The V and J ends lost 1 base and 1 base respectively, with 7 bases between them. This CDR3 has 14 amino acids. The CDR3 here is CASSLVSVQETQYF. CDR3 nucleotides: TGTGCCAGCAGTTTAGTGTCTGTCCAAGAGACCCAGTACTTC.

The gene calls are TRBV29-1 and TRBJ2-3, with TRBD1 matching 9 bases. The CDR3 loop spans 15 amino acids. V was pared by 6 bases and J by 1 base, with 8 bases of the junction left unmatched. Per germline, CDR1 SQVTM and CDR2 ANQGSEA. CDR3 nucleotide sequence: TGCAGCGTAGACTTCCGGGACAGGGGCACAGATACGCAGTATTTT. Amino acid sequence: CSVDFRDRGTDTQYF.

The chain employs TRBV7-2 and TRBJ1-5; 8 positions match TRBD1. With 2 bases clipped from V and 6 bases from J, the junction kept 9 bases outside the gene matches. In germline, CDR1 is SGHTA, CDR2 FQGNSA. The CDR3 has 16 amino acids. In nucleotides, the CDR3 is TGTGCCAGCAGCTTACTCGACAGGGGTATCAGTCAGCCCCAGCATTTT. Its translation: CASSLLDRGISQPQHF.

In its sample, this clonotype was seen many times. The rearrangement joins TRBV24-1 to TRBJ1-2; a weak D match, TRBD1 (5 bases). The CDR3 sequence is 15 residues long. The V end was cut by 1 base, the J end by 3 bases, with 11 bases between. Germline lookup yields CDR1 KGHDR and CDR2 SFDVKD. The chain's CDR3 is CATSDFGQGDYGYTF. The CDR3 DNA is TGTGCCACCAGTGATTTTGGTCAGGGTGACTATGGCTACACCTTC.